The rows below give T cell receptor beta chains drawn from one sample of a study of PD-1 blockade in classical Hodgkin lymphoma. Profiled with immunoSEQ multiplex PCR; TCRdb holds only in-frame clones, not every one. This table holds 95,000 to 100,000 clones, 85% to 90% found once. The sample in question was peripheral blood mononuclear cells (PBMCs), obtained before the second cycle of nivolumab. These receptors were obtained from a human donor with classical Hodgkin lymphoma. Both conserved end residues are part of each CDR3.

>TRBV15|17
CATSRDLTQASNSSLHF
>TRBV27|13
CASSSIPGPRKFF
>TRBV5-1|15
CASSLGRGKVPEAFF
>TRBV29-1|13
CSVVEGNGNTIYF
>TRBV30|13
CAWSVEGNYGYTF
>TRBV19|15
CASSIATGKVEKLFF
>TRBV5-1|14
CASSSQGEVTEAFF
>TRBV19|14
CASSIVSGSDTQYF
>TRBV11-2|15
CASSLDIRVYYGYTF
>TRBV7-2|15
CASSFKAGPTDTQYF
>TRBV11-2|15
CASSFGTGTRYEQYF
>TRBV30|15
CAWSAGQGTNEKLFF
>TRBV6-6|16
CASSFSTGGRAYGYTF
>TRBV5-6|12
CASSSITYEQYF
>TRBV6-1|13
CASSDRGPYEQYF
>TRBV7-9|16
CASSQGLGVANEKLFF
>TRBV5-6|14
CASSPSGEDYGYTF
>TRBV5-6|19
CASTSPSGAPMSYNSPLHF
>TRBV19|16
CASSIGTSGGGETQYF
>TRBV7-7|13
CASSWDFNTEAFF
>TRBV27|14
CASSLKGPNYGYTF
>TRBV18|14
CASSRGAPNNEQFF
>TRBV4-3|17
CASSQDTAGGPAETQYF
>TRBV27|15
CASSLGRSSYNEQFF
>TRBV19|13
CASSIGGGEKLFF
>TRBV7-2|14
CASSSLSPNQPQHF
>TRBV7-9|13
CASSPYKEYEQYF
>TRBV27|15
CASSPDSALYNEQFF
>TRBV30|13
CAWTGGRNQPQHF
>TRBV15|17
CATSPEVEGRGADTQYF
>TRBV6-1|14
CASSDAGTYNEQFF
>TRBV5-6|16
CASSLGGWLYVDGYTF
>TRBV6-1|18
CASSGPKYTRQGTSEAFF
>TRBV30|12
CASGASLGGYTF
>TRBV7-2|15
CASSLVQGSNQPQHF